This record looks at one T cell receptor (beta chain) sequence and its context. Its cognate antigen is unknown. UMI-tagged TRB cDNA libraries were built via 5' RACE. From the 5' RACE reads, TCRdb lists one entry per CDR3 protein and no DNA. In total, the table holds tens of thousands of distinct CDR3 sequences. These data originate in a study of CXCR3-negative and CXCR3-positive naive CD8 T cells. The germline CDR1 and CDR2 sequences are DFQATT and SNEGSKA (reference sequence). The CDR3 runs to 13 residues. The sorter processed each CD8+ T cell subset in triplicate at some 330,000 cells apiece. Study-wide results and caveats: A higher hydrophobicity marked the TRB CDR3s of CXCR3-positive naive cells versus CXCR3-negative naive cells.

The rearrangement links TRBV20-1 to TRBJ2-7. The sequence came from a human donor in good health. Some clones in this sample may be carry-over from other donors' samples. Material for sequencing was naive CXCR3+ CD8+ T cells from blood. The subset denotes: CD45RO-CCR7+CD27+CD95- naive CD8+ T cells expressing CXCR3 (TNR3+). CDR3 region: CSARPGGTYEQYF.